These 30 T cell receptor beta chains originate from one sample sequenced in a study of T-cell memory formation after mild COVID-19. TCRdb reprocessed the 5' RACE reads via MiXCR and lists one record per CDR3 protein. The top ten clones hold about 12% of a sample with about 450,000 distinct CDR3 sequences, 20% to 30% of them seen once. The material sequenced was PBMCs or a T cell subset sorted from them (not recorded which). These receptors came from an adult woman who had mild COVID-19 (a few samples of this study predate the infection). Cell type and time point are not known.

The table lists this clonotype with a few counts. The chain is built from TRBV7-9 and TRBJ2-2, with no clear D. Trimming stripped 1 base from V and 0 bases from J, with 12 bases between. Germline loops: CDR1 SEHNR, CDR2 FQNEAQ (reference sequence). This CDR3 has 17 amino acids. In DNA, the CDR3 is TGTGCCAGCAGCTTAGGGGTGTCTCCGGCGAACACCGGGGAGCTGTTTTTT. Translation: CASSLGVSPANTGELFF. Combining the CDR3 with reference TRBV7-9 and TRBJ2-2 gives the whole variable domain DTGVSQNPRHKITKRGQNVTFRCDPISEHNRLYWYRQTLGQGPEFLTYFQNEAQLEKSRLLSDRFSAERPKGSFSTLEIQRTEQGDSAMYLCASSLGVSPANTGELFFGEGSRLTVL.

The gene calls are TRBV20-1 and TRBJ1-2; no definite D call. The germline V gene encodes CDR1 DFQATT and CDR2 SNEGSKA (reference sequence). V was trimmed by 0 bases and J by 2 bases, leaving 13 bases between them. There are 15 residues in the CDR3. For the CDR3, the DNA is TGCAGTGCTAGAGACACGGCCCCTTTGAACTATGGCTACACCTTC. Translating gives CSARDTAPLNYGYTF.

The V and J genes are TRBV29-1 and TRBJ1-1; no reliable D call. The CDR3 spans 15 residues. From germline, CDR1 is SQVTM and CDR2 ANQGSEA. Trimming left V 2 bases short and J 4 bases short, with 17 bases between. In DNA form, the CDR3 reads TGCAGCGTTGAAACTCCCCGACGGGTGGGCACTGAAGCTTTCTTT. Translated, it gives CSVETPRRVGTEAFF.

The chain employs TRBV5-8 and TRBJ1-2; unclear D gene. V dropped 0 bases and J dropped 5 bases, with 11 bases sitting between them. Germline V gives CDR1 SGHTS, CDR2 YDEGEE. This CDR3 has 14 residues. DNA of the CDR3: TGTGCCAGCAGCTTGGATGTCAGCGATTATGGCTACACCTTC. Amino acids: CASSLDVSDYGYTF.

In regard to this clonotype: A single base separates this from a much larger clone, so it may be a read error. The rearrangement links TRBV5-1 to TRBJ2-1, with 8 bases identical to TRBD2. Germline CDR1 is SGHRS and CDR2 is YFSETQ. The CDR3 length is 14 residues. The CDR3 nucleotides are TGCGCCAGCAGAGCGGGGGAGACCTACAATGGGCAGTTCTTC. Its translation: CASRAGETYNGQFF.

CDR3 loop: CASSPRAAGHTF. The CDR3 bases are TGTGCCAGCAGTCCCAGGGCAGCCGGCCACACCTTC. V gene TRBV12-3 or TRBV12-4 combines with J gene TRBJ1-2, with D possibly being TRBD1 (5 bases). The CDR3 consists of 12 residues. Trimming cost V 5 bases and J 12 bases, with 16 bases left between them.

This chain connects TRBV20-1 to TRBJ2-7; possibly TRBD1 for D (6 bases). V lost 3 bases to trimming and J lost 5 bases, with 11 bases between them. CDR1 and CDR2 from the germline V gene are DFQATT and SNEGSKA (reference sequence). The CDR3 is made up of 12 amino acids. The CDR3 sequence is CSARTGGNEQYF. CDR3 sequence (DNA): TGCAGTGCTAGGACAGGCGGCAACGAGCAGTACTTC.

V is TRBV6-1 and J is TRBJ2-4, with D tentatively TRBD2 (6 bases). The CDR3 contains 20 residues. CDR1 and CDR2 (germline): MNHNS, SASEGT. V lost 3 bases, J lost 0 bases, and 24 bases lay in between. CDR3 bases: TGTGCCAGCAGTGACGGTCGTTTCGGGGGTTCGTTTCTAGCCAAAAACATTCAGTACTTC. This sequence encodes CASSDGRFGGSFLAKNIQYF.

This clonotype was picked up a small number of times. The DNA for the CDR3 is TGTGCCAGCAGTGAAGCCTACCAGGGGCCAAGCTCCTACGAGCAGTACTTC. Translated, it gives CASSEAYQGPSSYEQYF. The rearrangement links TRBV2 to TRBJ2-7, with D possibly being TRBD1 (6 bases). Germline CDR1 SNHLY, CDR2 FYNNEI. Trimming took off 0 bases at V and 0 bases at J, with 15 bases between the two ends. The CDR3 length is 17 residues.

V usage is TRBV9 and J usage is TRBJ2-3; TRBD1 matches 7 bases. Per the germline V gene, CDR1 is SGDLS and CDR2 is YYNGEE. This CDR3 is built from 15 residues. V was pared by 5 bases and J by 6 bases, with 12 bases of the junction left unmatched. CDR3 DNA sequence: TGTGCCAGCAGTACGGGACAGTTGCCATGGGATACGCAGTATTTT. It translates to CASSTGQLPWDTQYF.

The V call is TRBV5-1, the J call TRBJ2-5; 9 bases line up with TRBD2. CDR1 and CDR2 (germline): SGHRS, YFSETQ. There are 15 residues in the CDR3. V lost 2 bases, J lost 5 bases, and 7 bases stayed unmatched. CDR3 in amino acids: CASSFSRGGRETQYF. The CDR3 DNA is TGCGCCAGCAGCTTTTCGCGGGGGGGCCGGGAGACCCAGTACTTC.

V usage is TRBV3-1 and J usage is TRBJ2-1; no definite D call. Trimming pared 4 bases from V and 0 bases from J, leaving 16 bases between. The CDR3 has 17 amino acids. CDR1 and CDR2 (germline): LGHDT, YNNKEL (reference sequence). This CDR3 reads CASSPRYTSSSYNEQFF. The CDR3 DNA reads as TGTGCCAGCAGCCCAAGATACACATCGAGCTCCTACAATGAGCAGTTCTTC.

The chain uses TRBV15 and TRBJ1-5, with 8 bases lining up with TRBD1. Trimming took 5 bases from V and 6 from J; bases not matched to a gene: 9. The CDR3 length is 15 residues. Germline V gene sequence: CDR1 LNHNV, CDR2 YYDKDF (reference sequence). The CDR3 loop is CATSFTGGKGQPQHF. The CDR3 DNA reads TGTGCCACCAGCTTTACAGGGGGGAAGGGTCAGCCCCAGCATTTT.

J is TRBJ2-2 and V is TRBV20-1, with TRBD2 matching 15 bases. The germline V gene encodes CDR1 DFQATT and CDR2 SNEGSKA (reference sequence). The junction had 4 bases not matched to a gene; V was cut back by 5 bases and J by 9 bases. The CDR3 covers 14 residues. This CDR3 reads CSAGLAGGPRELFF. The CDR3 DNA sequence: TGCAGTGCTGGACTAGCGGGGGGGCCTCGGGAGCTGTTTTTT.

The V gene is TRBV12-3 or TRBV12-4, the J gene TRBJ1-2, with a weak D call TRBD1 (5 bases). V gave up 4 bases and J gave up 6 bases, with 15 bases separating them. The CDR3 length is 14 residues. This CDR3 is CASSSQGRGHGYTF. Here the CDR3 DNA reads TGTGCCAGCAGTTCCCAGGGAAGGGGCCATGGCTACACCTTC.

The chain has TRBV6-5 and TRBJ2-5; 7 nucleotides agree with TRBD2. The germline CDR1 and CDR2 sequences are MNHEY and SVGAGI. The J segment lost 4 bases and the V segment lost 6 bases, leaving 5 bases of the junction unmatched. CDR3 length: 13 amino acids. The CDR3 loop is CASSLAVAETQYF. The CDR3 region has the DNA TGTGCCAGCAGCCTAGCGGTTGCAGAGACCCAGTACTTC.

This clonotype was counted between two and nine times. The V and J genes are TRBV12-3 or TRBV12-4 and TRBJ2-2, with TRBD1 matching 7 bases. V was pared by 3 bases and J by 6 bases, with 10 bases of the junction left unmatched. The CDR3 extends over 16 amino acids. The CDR3 reads CASSFSSGQAPGELFF. The CDR3 nucleotides read TGTGCCAGCAGTTTCTCTTCAGGACAGGCCCCCGGGGAGCTGTTTTTT.

The CDR3 sequence is CSARVPGQHYEQYF. The CDR3 bases are TGCAGTGCTAGAGTACCGGGACAGCACTACGAGCAGTACTTC. The chain has TRBV20-1 and TRBJ2-7; 7 bases map to TRBD1. The germline CDR1 and CDR2 sequences are DFQATT and SNEGSKA (reference sequence). Germline trimming cut 1 base from V and 3 bases from J; bases unmatched to any gene: 6. There are 14 residues in the CDR3.

This chain joins TRBV4-3 and TRBJ2-1, with a weak D call TRBD1 (5 bases). V was pared by 0 bases and J by 4 bases, with 10 bases between. The CDR3 extends over 15 amino acids. The germline CDR1 and CDR2 sequences are LGHNA and YSLEER. CDR3 DNA sequence: TGCGCCAGCAGCCAAGAAATCAGGGCTTACAATGAGCAGTTCTTC. It specifies CASSQEIRAYNEQFF.

The rearrangement joins TRBV25-1 to TRBJ2-1; 9 bases line up with TRBD2. V lost 1 base to trimming and J lost 0 bases; unmatched junction nucleotides: 10. The V gene's germline CDR1 is MGHDK and CDR2 SYGVNS. This CDR3 region has 19 residues. In DNA form, the CDR3 reads TGTGCCAGCAGTGAATCCCGGCTAGCGGGAAGCCGCTCCTACAATGAGCAGTTCTTC. Translating it yields CASSESRLAGSRSYNEQFF.

This clonotype was picked up a small number of times. This rearrangement joins TRBV9 to TRBJ2-3; a possible D gene is TRBD1 (5 bases). Trimming removed 0 bases at V and 6 bases at J, with 14 bases between. The germline CDR1 and CDR2 sequences are SGDLS and YYNGEE. CDR3 size: 15 residues. CDR3 DNA sequence: TGTGCCAGCAGCGTAGAACTTGCAGGGCCGGATACGCAGTATTTT. Amino acids: CASSVELAGPDTQYF.

In its sample, this clonotype was seen a few times. The V call is TRBV9, the J call TRBJ2-2; D is perhaps TRBD1 (6 bases). V was cut by 0 bases and J by 2 bases, with 8 bases left in between. In germline, CDR1 is SGDLS, CDR2 YYNGEE. The length of the CDR3 is 15 residues. The CDR3 loop reads CASSVGTDNTGELFF. The DNA for the CDR3 is TGTGCCAGCAGCGTAGGGACAGACAACACCGGGGAGCTGTTTTTT.

The genes are TRBV6-5 and TRBJ1-2; D call uncertain. CDR1 MNHEY and CDR2 SVGAGI come from the germline V gene. The V end lost 0 bases, the J end lost 2 bases, and 7 bases lay between the germline ends. The CDR3 has 14 amino acids. CDR3 amino acids: CASSYSPVNYGYTF. CDR3 nucleotide sequence: TGTGCCAGCAGTTACTCGCCAGTGAACTATGGCTACACCTTC.

This clonotype was observed a few times. This sequence joins TRBV2 and TRBJ1-4, with a weak D call TRBD1 (6 bases). Per germline, CDR1 SNHLY and CDR2 FYNNEI. The ends were cut back, 3 bases at V and 4 bases at J, with 12 bases in the middle. The CDR3 has 15 residues. The CDR3 coding sequence is TGTGCCAGCAGTGACGAGGGGGGCCTTAATGAAAAACTGTTTTTT. Protein product: CASSDEGGLNEKLFF.

This clonotype was found a few times. V is TRBV9 and J is TRBJ2-3; 7 bases are a match to TRBD2. V gave up 0 bases and J gave up 3 bases; unmatched junction bases: 7. CDR1 SGDLS and CDR2 YYNGEE come from the germline V gene. The CDR3 is made up of 16 amino acids. In DNA, the CDR3 is TGTGCCAGCAGCGTAGCTAGGCTAGCGGAAACAGATACGCAGTATTTT. Protein sequence: CASSVARLAETDTQYF.

This clonotype has just a few counts. The CDR3 DNA follows: TGCGCCAGCAGCAAAGAGGGGGTATTAGCCTACAATGAGCAGTTCTTC. Protein sequence: CASSKEGVLAYNEQFF. The chain joins TRBV5-1 to TRBJ2-1, with a weak D call TRBD1 (6 bases). CDR3 length: 16 residues. Trimming shortened V by 4 bases and J by 2 bases, and 16 bases separated the two germline ends. The germline gives CDR1 SGHRS, CDR2 YFSETQ.

This clonotype was found a few times. The chain combines TRBV6-5 with TRBJ2-1; the D call may be TRBD1 or TRBD2 (5 bases each). V was shortened by 4 bases and J by 0 bases, with 13 bases between the two germline ends. Germline V gene sequence: CDR1 MNHEY, CDR2 SVGAGI. This CDR3 is 16 amino acids long. The CDR3 loop reads CASSLTAGSSYNEQFF. The DNA for the CDR3 is TGTGCCAGCAGTTTGACAGCAGGGAGCTCCTACAATGAGCAGTTCTTC.

This clonotype was found many times. V and J are TRBV7-9 and TRBJ2-1; D is unclear. The V end lost 1 base, the J end lost 6 bases, and 10 bases lay between the germline ends. CDR1 and CDR2 (germline): SEHNR, FQNEAQ (reference sequence). CDR3 length: 14 amino acids. The CDR3 here is CASSLDGNLNEQFF. CDR3 nucleotide sequence: TGTGCCAGCAGCTTAGACGGCAATCTCAATGAGCAGTTCTTC.

The genes are TRBV15 and TRBJ1-2; perhaps TRBD1 as D (6 bases). The CDR3 spans 15 residues. V lost 2 bases to trimming and J lost 6 bases, with 16 bases between them. Germline CDR1 reads LNHNV; CDR2 reads YYDKDF (reference sequence). CDR3: CATSRPGGGPHGYTF. As DNA, the CDR3 is TGTGCCACCAGCAGACCCGGGGGCGGCCCTCATGGCTACACCTTC.

This chain uses TRBV7-9 with TRBJ1-4; D may be TRBD1 (6 bases). The V and J ends lost 3 bases and 7 bases respectively, with 12 bases between them. The CDR3 runs to 14 residues. Germline CDR1 SEHNR, CDR2 FQNEAQ (reference sequence). CDR3 residues: CASSLTGAGEKLFF. The CDR3 nucleotides read TGTGCCAGCAGCTTGACAGGAGCGGGTGAAAAACTGTTTTTT.